This TCR beta chain was found in a study of shared clonotypes between healthy human individuals. Findings and limits, study-wide: The sampled material consisted only of blood, and tissue repertoires are likely to differ. Few donors limited the genetic and exposure-history diversity represented.

This clone was detected a few times. Its cognate antigen is unknown. Several immunoSEQ plates held equal portions of the genomic DNA taken from each subset. Sequenced by immunoSEQ multiplex PCR; TCRdb stores in-frame clones only, minus some. The sample lists more than 200,000 clones, 65% occurring once. V shed 9 bases and J shed 0 bases, with 16 bases lying between them. The germline V gene has CDR1 LNHDA and CDR2 SQIVND (reference sequence). This CDR3 region has 15 residues. The chain recombines TRBV19 with TRBJ2-3, with D possibly matching TRBD1 (5 bases). The receptor's source is a man aged 25-45 years in good health. Sequencing was done on a sample of memory CD4+ T cells sorted from blood. Described subset: CD45RA-negative fraction. CDR3 coding DNA: TGTGCCAGCCTCACCACTTGGGGCAGCACAGATACGCAGTATTTT. Protein sequence: CASLTTWGSTDTQYF.